This T cell receptor beta chain was recovered during a study of blood T cell repertoires in COVID-19. Study-level information: The United States, Italy and Spain supplied acute and convalescent COVID-19 samples.

Sequencing used immunoSEQ multiplex PCR; TCRdb keeps in-frame clones, though not all of them. The profile shows 250,000 to 350,000 clones, 87% of them singletons. This clone was counted once. Germline lookup yields CDR1 SGHTA and CDR2 FQGNSA. The CDR3 covers 14 residues. Trimming shortened V by 5 bases and J by 1 base, and 11 bases separated the two germline ends. Sequenced input: PBMCs or T cells enriched from blood (not recorded which). V gene TRBV7-2 combines with J gene TRBJ1-1, with no clear D. The source of this sequence is a woman aged 18-30 years who had recovered from COVID-19. For the CDR3, the DNA is TGTGCCAGCAGCCTCTACTCGTGGAACACTGAAGCTTTCTTT. It specifies CASSLYSWNTEAFF.